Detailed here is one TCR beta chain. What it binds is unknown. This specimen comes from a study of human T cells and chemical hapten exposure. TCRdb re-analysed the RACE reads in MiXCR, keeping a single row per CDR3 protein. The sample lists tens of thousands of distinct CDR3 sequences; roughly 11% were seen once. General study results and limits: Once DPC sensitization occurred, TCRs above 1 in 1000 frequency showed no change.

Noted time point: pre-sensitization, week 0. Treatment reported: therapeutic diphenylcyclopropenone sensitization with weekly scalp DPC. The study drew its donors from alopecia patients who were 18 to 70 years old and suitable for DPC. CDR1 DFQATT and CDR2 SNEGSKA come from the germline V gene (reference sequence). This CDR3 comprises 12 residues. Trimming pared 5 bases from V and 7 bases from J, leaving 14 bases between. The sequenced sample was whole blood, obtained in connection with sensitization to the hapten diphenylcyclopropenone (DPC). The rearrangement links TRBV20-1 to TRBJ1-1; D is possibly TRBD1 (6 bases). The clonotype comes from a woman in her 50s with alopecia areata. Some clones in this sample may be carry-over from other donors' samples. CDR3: CSAGGHSREAFF. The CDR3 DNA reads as TGCAGTGCTGGGGGACATTCTCGTGAAGCTTTCTTT.